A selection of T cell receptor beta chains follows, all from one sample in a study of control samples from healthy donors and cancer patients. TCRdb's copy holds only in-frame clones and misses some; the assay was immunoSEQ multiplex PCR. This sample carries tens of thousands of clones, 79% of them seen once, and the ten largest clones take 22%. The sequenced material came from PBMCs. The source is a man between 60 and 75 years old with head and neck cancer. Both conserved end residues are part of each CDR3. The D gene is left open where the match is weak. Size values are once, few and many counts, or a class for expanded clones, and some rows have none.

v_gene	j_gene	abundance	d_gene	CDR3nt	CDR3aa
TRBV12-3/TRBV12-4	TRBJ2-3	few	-	TGTGCCAGCAGTCAACCGGGGGCAGATACGCAGTATTTT	CASSQPGADTQYF
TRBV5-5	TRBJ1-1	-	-	TGTGCCAGCAGCCTCTGGGGGGGATCCACTGAAGCTTTCTTT	CASSLWGGSTEAFF
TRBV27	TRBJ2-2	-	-	TGTGCCAGCAGTTTAACCAGTTGGTCCGGGGAGCTGTTTTTT	CASSLTSWSGELFF
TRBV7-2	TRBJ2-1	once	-	TGTGCCAGCAGCTTAGGGGGGACCGAGCAGTTCTTC	CASSLGGTEQFF
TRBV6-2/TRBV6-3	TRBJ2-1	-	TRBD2	TGTGCCAGCAGTCCGAGGGAGGGAGGGCCTATCAATGAGCAGTTCTTC	CASSPREGGPINEQFF
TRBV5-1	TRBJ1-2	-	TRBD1	TGCGCCAGCAGCCCCGGACAGGGAGCTGGGTTTGGCTACACCTTC	CASSPGQGAGFGYTF
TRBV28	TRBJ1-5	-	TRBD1	TGTGCCAGCAGTTGGAACAGGGGGTATCAGCCCCAGCATTTT	CASSWNRGYQPQHF
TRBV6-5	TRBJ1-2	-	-	TGTGCCAGCAGTTCCGTCAGGGGAGATGGCTACACCTTC	CASSSVRGDGYTF
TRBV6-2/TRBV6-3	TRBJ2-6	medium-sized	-	TGTGCCAGCAGTTACTCGAGCTCTGGGGCCAACGTCCTGACTTTC	CASSYSSSGANVLTF
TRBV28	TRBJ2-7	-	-	TGTGCCAGCAGTTTATGGGGGCAAGGAAGGGAGCAGTACTTC	CASSLWGQGREQYF
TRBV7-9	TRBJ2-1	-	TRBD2	TGTGCCAGCAGCCAAACTAGCGGGAGAGTCGATGAGCAGTTCTTC	CASSQTSGRVDEQFF
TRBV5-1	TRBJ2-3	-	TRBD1	TGCGCCAGCAGCACCGGGACAGATGCAGATACGCAGTATTTT	CASSTGTDADTQYF
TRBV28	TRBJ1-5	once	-	TGTGCCAGCAGTTCCCTGAGTGGTAGCAATCAGCCCCAGCATTTT	CASSSLSGSNQPQHF
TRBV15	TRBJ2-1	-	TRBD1	TGTGCCACCAGCAAGGACAGGGGTTCCTACAATGAGCAGTTCTTC	CATSKDRGSYNEQFF
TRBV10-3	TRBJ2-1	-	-	TGTGCCATCAGTGACCGGGCCGCTTATAATGAGCAGTTCTTC	CAISDRAAYNEQFF
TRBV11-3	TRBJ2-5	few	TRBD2	TGTGCCAGCAGAGCGGGAGATATGGAGACCCAGTACTTC	CASRAGDMETQYF
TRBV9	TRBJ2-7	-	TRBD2	TGTGCCAGCAGCGTAGATCCGGGACTAGCGGGAAACGAGCAGTACTTC	CASSVDPGLAGNEQYF
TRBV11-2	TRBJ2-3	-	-	TGTGCCAGCAGCCGCGAACTACAGGGCACAGATACGCAGTATTTT	CASSRELQGTDTQYF
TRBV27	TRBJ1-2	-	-	TGTGCCAGCAACAACGGTGCGAGCTACACCTTC	CASNNGASYTF
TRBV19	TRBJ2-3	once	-	TGTGCCAGTAGCAATCCCGGCAGGGCCCCAGATACGCAGTATTTT	CASSNPGRAPDTQYF
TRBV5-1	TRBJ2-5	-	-	TGCGCCAGCAGCTTAAGGGACTCACTGGAGACCCAGTACTTC	CASSLRDSLETQYF
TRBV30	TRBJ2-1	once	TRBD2	TGTGCCTGGAGTGTGGAGCGGGAGAAGGTCGGGCAGTTCTTC	CAWSVEREKVGQFF
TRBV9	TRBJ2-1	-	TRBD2	TGTGCCAGCAGCCCGATGTGGGGGGGTGAGCAGTTCTTC	CASSPMWGGEQFF
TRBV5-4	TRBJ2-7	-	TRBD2	TGTGCCAGCAGCTCCCCCTGGGGAGCGGGGGCGTACGAGCAGTACTTC	CASSSPWGAGAYEQYF